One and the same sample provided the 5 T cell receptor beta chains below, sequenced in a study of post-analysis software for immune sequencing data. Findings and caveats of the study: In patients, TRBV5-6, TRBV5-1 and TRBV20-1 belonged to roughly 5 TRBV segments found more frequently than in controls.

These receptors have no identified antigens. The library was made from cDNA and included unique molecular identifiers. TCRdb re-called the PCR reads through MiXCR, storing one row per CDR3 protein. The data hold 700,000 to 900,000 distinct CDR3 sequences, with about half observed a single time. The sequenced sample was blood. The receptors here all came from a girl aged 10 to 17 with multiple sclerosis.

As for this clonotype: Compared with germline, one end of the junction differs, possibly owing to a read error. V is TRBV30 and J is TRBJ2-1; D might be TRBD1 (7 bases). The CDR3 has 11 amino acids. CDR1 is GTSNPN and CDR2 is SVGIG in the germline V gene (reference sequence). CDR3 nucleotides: TGTGCAACAGGGGCGGGAAATGGGCAGTTCTTC. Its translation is CATGAGNGQFF.

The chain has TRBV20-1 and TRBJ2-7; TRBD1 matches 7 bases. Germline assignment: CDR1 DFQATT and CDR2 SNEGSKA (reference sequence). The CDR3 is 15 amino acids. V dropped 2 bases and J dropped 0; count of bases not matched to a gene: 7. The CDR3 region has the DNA TGCAGTGCTAGACACCCGGGACAGAGCTCCTACGAGCAGTACTTC. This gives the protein CSARHPGQSSYEQYF.

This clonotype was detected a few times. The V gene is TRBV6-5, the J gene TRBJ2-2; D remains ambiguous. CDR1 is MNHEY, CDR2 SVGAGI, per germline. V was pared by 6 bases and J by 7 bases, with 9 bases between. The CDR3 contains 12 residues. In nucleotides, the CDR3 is TGTGCCAGCAGAGGGAACTACGGGGAGCTGTTTTTT. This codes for CASRGNYGELFF.

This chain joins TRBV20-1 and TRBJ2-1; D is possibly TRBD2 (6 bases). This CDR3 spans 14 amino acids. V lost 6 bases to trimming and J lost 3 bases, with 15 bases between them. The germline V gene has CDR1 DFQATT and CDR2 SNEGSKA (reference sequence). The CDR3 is CSAIAEGYYNEQFF. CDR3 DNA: TGCAGTGCCATAGCGGAGGGGTACTACAATGAGCAGTTCTTC.

CDR3 DNA sequence: TGTGCCAGCAGCCACCCGGGACTAGTGGATACGCAGTATTTT. Encoded protein: CASSHPGLVDTQYF. The chain has TRBV7-8 and TRBJ2-3; TRBD2 matches at 8 bases. The CDR3 sequence is 14 residues long. In germline, CDR1 is SGHVS, CDR2 FQNEAQ. Trimming cost V 5 bases and J 6 bases; bases outside gene matches: 7.